The subject of this entry is one T cell receptor beta chain. Unmatched junction bases numbered 5, after V lost 6 bases and J lost 3 bases. The CDR3 extends over 13 amino acids. Germline CDR1 SNHLY, CDR2 FYNNEI. The source of the sample is a study of shared clonotypes between healthy human individuals. Generated by immunoSEQ multiplex PCR, the TCRdb table keeps only in-frame clones and is missing some. The table records about 2.3 million clones, less than 95% of them present only once. Sequencing was done on a sample of naive CD4+ T cells from PBMCs. Subset specified: CD45RA+ positively selected. The TCR sequence derives from a man aged 18 to 30 in good health. Some clones in this sample may be carry-over from other donors' samples. V gene TRBV2 combines with J gene TRBJ2-7, with 7 bases identical to TRBD1. Written as DNA, the CDR3 is TGTGCCAGCAGAGGGGGACAGAACTACGAGCAGTACTTC. Translation: CASRGGQNYEQYF.